This T cell receptor (beta chain) was identified during a study of CD8 T cells in Susac syndrome. RNA, at about 0.45 to 1 ug, was reverse transcribed with random hexamers. Amplification of TCR beta CDR3 across 54 Vbeta and 13 Jbeta was performed with immunoSEQ multiplex PCR. MiXCR, applied by TCRdb to the immunoSEQ multiplex PCR reads, yields one record per CDR3 protein. The sample yields 110,000 to 150,000 distinct CDR3 sequences, over 85% seen once. Sequencing was performed on CD8+ T cells from PBMCs. This clonotype was obtained from a human donor in good health.

For the CDR3, the DNA is TGTGCCAGCAGTTCCACCAGAGCTAGCGGGAGGTACATTCAGTACTTC. Translating it yields CASSSTRASGRYIQYF. The chain joins TRBV7-9 to TRBJ2-4; 11 nucleotides line up with TRBD2. This CDR3 region has 16 residues. Unmatched junction bases numbered 12, after V lost 6 bases and J lost 8 bases. In germline, CDR1 is SEHNR, CDR2 FQNEAQ (reference sequence). Filled out from reference TRBV7-9 and TRBJ2-4, the complete variable domain reads DTGVSQNPRHKITKRGQNVTFRCDPISEHNRLYWYRQTLGQGPEFLTYFQNEAQLEKSRLLSDRFSAERPKGSFSTLEIQRTEQGDSAMYLCASSSTRASGRYIQYFGAGTRLSVL.